The sequence of this T cell receptor (beta chain) was determined in a study of CD8 T cells in ankylosing spondylitis. The CDR3 is made up of 16 amino acids. After removal of 1 base from V and 2 bases from J, the junction contained 5 bases not matched to a gene. The V gene's germline CDR1 is SGHRS and CDR2 YFSETQ. Each CDR3 protein is one row after TCRdb ran MiXCR on the 5' RACE reads. The sample comprises 20,000 to 30,000 distinct CDR3 sequences, roughly 13% of which are singletons, and about a third rests with the top ten. The source is a male donor with ankylosing spondylitis or in good health (not recorded which). Sequenced: blood. The chain has TRBV5-1 and TRBJ2-3, with 9 nucleotides matching TRBD2. The CDR3 region is CASSLRLAEFTDTQYF. In DNA form, the CDR3 reads TGCGCCAGCAGCTTGAGACTAGCGGAGTTCACAGATACGCAGTATTTT.